The clone carrying this T cell receptor (beta chain) was found many times. Its specificity is unknown. The record originates from a study of T cells in Graves' hyperthyroidism and ophthalmopathy. Background on the study: Peripheral blood collection took place at initial diagnosis, before any treatment. Study-wide results and caveats: The model foresaw ophthalmopathy a median approximately 6.3 months prior to onset. Most thyroid clonotypes with frequency above 0.001 were detected in blood.

Uncontrolled infection, other autoimmune disease, pregnancy and lactation each barred patients from inclusion. V was pared by 5 bases and J by 5 bases, with 19 bases between. This CDR3 comprises 15 residues. Amplified TCR beta CDR3 regions came from RNA transcripts. HTBI primers were the set used in a first-round RT-PCR of the TCR CDR3. In TCRdb, the multiplex PCR reads were re-called with MiXCR into one record per CDR3 protein. The sample carries about half a million distinct CDR3 sequences, roughly a quarter recorded once. This chain connects TRBV12-3 or TRBV12-4 to TRBJ2-7, with D possibly matching TRBD1 (7 bases). The source material was blood. The TCR was taken from a woman aged 25 to 45 with Graves' ophthalmopathy. The CDR3 nucleotides read TGTGCCAGCAGTCCCATGGAGGGGGCGCTCGACGAGCAGTACTTC. Encoded protein: CASSPMEGALDEQYF.